This T cell receptor (beta chain) was captured by sequencing in a study of PD-1 blockade in classical Hodgkin lymphoma. All trial patients relapsed after autologous stem cell transplantation. Comment on this clone: The antigen is unknown.

Findings of the study overall: CD4+ TCR diversity rose significantly by C4D1, and CD8+ TCR diversity did not. Complete responders started with a diversity level that resembled newly diagnosed patients at baseline. Patients with an early start, nivolumab under 1 year after ASCT, were excluded. Undefined causes, possibly disease activity or prior therapy, underlie the repertoire differences.

TCRdb's copy holds only in-frame clones and misses some; the assay was immunoSEQ multiplex PCR. There are 40,000 to 50,000 clones in the sample; over 75% occur only once, and roughly 13% lies in the top ten. V shed 6 bases and J shed 5 bases, with 11 bases lying between them. The germline V gene encodes CDR1 MGHRA and CDR2 YSYEKL. This CDR3 spans 12 amino acids. The sequences come from peripheral blood mononuclear cells (PBMCs), collected at baseline. The TCR was taken from a human donor with classical Hodgkin lymphoma. The chain joins TRBV4-1 to TRBJ2-7; no clear D. Written as DNA, the CDR3 is TGCGCCAGCAGTAATCAGTGGGACGAGCAGTACTTC. It translates to CASSNQWDEQYF.